One and the same sample provided the 23 T cell receptor beta chains below, sequenced in a study of CD4 T cells in relation to SARS-CoV-2 and coronaviruses. The assay was immunoSEQ multiplex PCR, and TCRdb's table has in-frame clones only and misses some. The sample contains some 26,000 clones, around 79% of which appear only once. No antigen has been assigned to these receptors. CD4+ T cells from unexposed donors were obtained before the COVID-19 pandemic (2011-2018). CD4+ T cells were isolated from the cells after 10 days of culture. The material sequenced was CD4+ T cells from PBMCs, cultured in vitro. The source is a human donor in good health.

V and J are TRBV9 and TRBJ1-4; maybe TRBD1 (6 bases). From germline, CDR1 is SGDLS and CDR2 YYNGEE. The ends were cut back, 2 bases at V and 8 bases at J, with 16 bases in the middle. The CDR3 is 15 amino acids. CDR3: CASSVSGGGQEKLFF. The CDR3 nucleotides read TGTGCCAGCAGCGTGTCCGGCGGGGGGCAAGAAAAACTGTTTTTT.

This sequence joins TRBV9 and TRBJ2-1, with 13 bases aligning to TRBD2. Germline assignment: CDR1 SGDLS and CDR2 YYNGEE. The CDR3 is 14 amino acids. The V gene end was trimmed by 0 bases and the J gene end by 15 bases; junction bases not matched to a gene: 6. CDR3 sequence: CASSVALAGGPLFF. The CDR3 nucleotides are TGTGCCAGCAGCGTAGCACTAGCGGGAGGGCCCCTGTTCTTC.

The chain joins TRBV24-1 to TRBJ1-5; 7 positions match TRBD1. Per the germline V gene, CDR1 is KGHDR and CDR2 is SFDVKD. This CDR3 comprises 13 residues. Trimming took 6 bases from V and 5 from J; bases not matched to a gene: 3. The CDR3 coding sequence is TGTGCCACCAGTTCAGGGGGGCATCAGCCCCAGCATTTT. Amino acids: CATSSGGHQPQHF.

The chain uses TRBV13 and TRBJ1-2; 8 nucleotides agree with TRBD1. This CDR3 is built from 14 residues. In germline, CDR1 is PRHDT, CDR2 FYEKMQ (reference sequence). The J segment lost 6 bases and the V segment lost 4 bases, leaving 7 bases of the junction unmatched. The CDR3 nucleotides are TGTGCCAGCAGCTCGAGGACAGGGTTACATGGCTACACCTTC. This gives the protein CASSSRTGLHGYTF.

This clone has only a few counts. The chain employs TRBV12-5 and TRBJ2-2, with 10 bases identical to TRBD1. V lost 1 base, J lost 4 bases, and 3 bases stayed unmatched. CDR1 and CDR2 from the germline V gene are LGHNT and FRNRAP. This CDR3 is 16 amino acids long. For the CDR3, the DNA is TGTGCTAGTGGTTTGGACCGGGACAGGGGCACCGGGGAGCTGTTTTTT. Translated, it gives CASGLDRDRGTGELFF. Combining the CDR3 with reference TRBV12-5 and TRBJ2-2 gives the whole variable domain DARVTQTPRHKVTEMGQEVTMRCQPILGHNTVFWYRQTMMQGLELLAYFRNRAPLDDSGMPKDRFSAEMPDATLATLKIQPSEPRDSAVYFCASGLDRDRGTGELFFGEGSRLTVL.

The gene calls are TRBV2 and TRBJ1-1; D unclear. This CDR3 has 12 amino acids. V gave up 10 bases and J gave up 2 bases, with 11 bases separating them. CDR1 is SNHLY and CDR2 is FYNNEI in the germline V gene. The CDR3 sequence is CAITQYNTEAFF. The CDR3 nucleotides are TGTGCCATCACCCAATACAACACTGAAGCTTTCTTT.

V and J are TRBV7-2 and TRBJ2-2; D might be TRBD1 (6 bases). This CDR3 is built from 15 residues. Germline CDR1 reads SGHTA; CDR2 reads FQGNSA. V lost 5 bases, J lost 2 bases, and 12 bases lay in between. As DNA, the CDR3 is TGTGCCAGCAGCCCCGGGACAACTAACACCGGGGAGCTGTTTTTT. Protein sequence: CASSPGTTNTGELFF.

V usage is TRBV5-6 and J usage is TRBJ2-2; TRBD1 agrees at 10 bases. With V trimmed by 5 bases and J by 4 bases, 8 bases remained unmatched. CDR3 length: 16 amino acids. Germline CDR1 SGHDT, CDR2 YYEEEE. The CDR3 bases are TGTGCCAGCAGTTATAGACAGGGGGCTCGCACCGGGGAGCTGTTTTTT. It translates to CASSYRQGARTGELFF.

This clone was detected a few times. The V gene is TRBV7-2, the J gene TRBJ2-7; possibly TRBD1 or TRBD2 for D (6 bases each). Between the trimmed V and J ends, which lost 1 base and 6 bases, there was a span of 16 bases. Germline-derived CDR1 and CDR2 are SGHTA and FQGNSA. The CDR3 contains 15 residues. The CDR3: CASSLDGGRFSEQYF. The CDR3 bases are TGTGCCAGCAGCTTAGATGGGGGGCGCTTTTCCGAGCAGTACTTC. The complete variable domain, with remaining parts taken from reference TRBV7-2 and TRBJ2-7, reads GAGVSQSPSNKVTEKGKDVELRCDPISGHTALYWYRQSLGQGLEFLIYFQGNSAPDKSGLPSDRFSAERTGGSVSTLTIQRTQQEDSAVYLCASSLDGGRFSEQYFGPGTRLTVT.

The chain recombines TRBV24-1 with TRBJ1-6; D not certain. Per the germline V gene, CDR1 is KGHDR and CDR2 is SFDVKD. Trimming shortened V by 5 bases and J by 8 bases, and 9 bases separated the two germline ends. CDR3 length: 13 amino acids. The CDR3 loop is CATSAASYSPLHF. CDR3 nucleotide sequence: TGTGCCACCAGTGCGGCCAGCTATTCACCCCTCCACTTT.

This clone was found a few times. The chain recombines TRBV6-1 with TRBJ1-2; D is ambiguous. This CDR3 is 12 amino acids long. Germline CDR1 reads MNHNS; CDR2 reads SASEGT. V lost 1 base, J lost 7 bases, and 7 bases lay in between. The CDR3 nucleotides are TGTGCCAGCAGTGAAGGGGCTTTTGGCTACACCTTC. As protein: CASSEGAFGYTF.

The chain joins TRBV20-1 to TRBJ1-1, with D uncertain. Germline V CDR1 and CDR2: DFQATT, SNEGSKA (reference sequence). The CDR3 totals 13 residues. Trimming removed 3 bases from V and 4 bases from J, with 12 bases in between. The CDR3 nucleotides are TGCAGTGCTAGTGTTGCCCGGAGCACTGAAGCTTTCTTT. Its protein is CSASVARSTEAFF.

This clone has a single count. The chain couples TRBV7-9 to TRBJ1-1; possibly TRBD1 for D (5 bases). This CDR3 is 16 amino acids long. Trimming removed 1 base from V and 0 bases from J, with 12 bases in between. Per germline, CDR1 SEHNR and CDR2 FQNEAQ (reference sequence). The CDR3 DNA reads as TGTGCCAGCAGCTTAGGGGGACCTAGGATGAACACTGAAGCTTTCTTT. It is translated as CASSLGGPRMNTEAFF. The full variable domain, completed using reference TRBV7-9 and TRBJ1-1, is DTGVSQNPRHKITKRGQNVTFRCDPISEHNRLYWYRQTLGQGPEFLTYFQNEAQLEKSRLLSDRFSAERPKGSFSTLEIQRTEQGDSAMYLCASSLGGPRMNTEAFFGQGTRLTVV.

The CDR3 is CAWLRGQNTEAFF. In nucleotides, the CDR3 is TGTGCCTGGCTCCGGGGACAGAACACTGAAGCTTTCTTT. The chain carries TRBV30 and TRBJ1-1, with a weak D call TRBD1 (6 bases). CDR1 and CDR2 from the germline V gene are GTSNPN and SVGIG (reference sequence). Between the trimmed V and J ends, which lost 5 bases and 1 base, there was a span of 11 bases. This CDR3 is built from 13 residues.

The chain has TRBV28 and TRBJ1-3, with TRBD1 matching over 7 bases. The V and J ends lost 10 bases and 4 bases, in that order; junction bases with no gene match: 16. Germline values: CDR1 MDHEN, CDR2 SYDVKM. CDR3 length: 16 residues. In DNA form, the CDR3 reads TGTGCCACACACTCCGCCGGACAGGCCATAGGAAACACCATATATTTT. This encodes CATHSAGQAIGNTIYF.

This chain connects TRBV7-3 to TRBJ2-7; possibly TRBD1 for D (6 bases). The CDR3 extends over 16 amino acids. Trimming stripped 5 bases from V and 0 bases from J, with 17 bases between. Germline CDR1 SGHTA, CDR2 FQGTGA. This CDR3 reads CASSPQAQGSSYEQYF. CDR3 bases: TGTGCCAGCAGCCCCCAGGCACAGGGAAGCTCCTACGAGCAGTACTTC.

The rearrangement uses TRBV7-8 and TRBJ1-6, with 7 positions matching TRBD1. Germline V gene data show CDR1 as SGHVS and CDR2 as FQNEAQ. The CDR3 covers 16 residues. After removal of 5 bases from V and 10 bases from J, the junction contained 14 bases not matched to a gene. CDR3: CASSNRGTGIKSPLHF. CDR3 nucleotides: TGTGCCAGCAGCAACAGGGGAACTGGAATTAAGTCACCCCTCCACTTT.

The gene calls are TRBV12-3 or TRBV12-4 and TRBJ2-1, with D hard to call. The CDR3 length is 12 residues. V was cut by 6 bases and J by 8 bases, with 11 bases left in between. The CDR3 DNA reads as TGTGCCAGCAGGCGTTCGGTGGATGAGCAGTTCTTC. Translating it yields CASRRSVDEQFF.

This clone was found a few times. The chain combines TRBV5-4 with TRBJ2-7; 7 bases are shared with TRBD2. V shed 0 bases, J shed 6 bases, and the junction held 6 bases outside the gene matches. Germline V gives CDR1 SGHNT, CDR2 YYREEE (reference sequence). There are 14 residues in the CDR3. The CDR3 here is CASSLAAGVTEQYF. For the CDR3, the DNA is TGTGCCAGCAGCTTGGCTGCGGGAGTAACCGAGCAGTACTTC.

This clone appeared a single time. The rearrangement links TRBV28 to TRBJ1-2; unclear D gene. CDR1 and CDR2 from the germline V gene are MDHEN and SYDVKM. Trimming removed 2 bases at V and 4 bases at J, with 14 bases between. This CDR3 has 15 amino acids. CDR3 sequence reads: CASSLNGPPRYGYTF. The CDR3 DNA reads TGTGCCAGCAGTTTAAACGGACCGCCGCGCTATGGCTACACCTTC.

The chain uses TRBV2 and TRBJ1-3; the D is unclear. Trimming took 1 base from V and 0 from J, leaving 4 bases between them. Per germline, CDR1 SNHLY and CDR2 FYNNEI. The CDR3 consists of 14 residues. This CDR3 reads CASSEVVSGNTIYF. The CDR3 region has the DNA TGTGCCAGCAGTGAAGTGGTCTCTGGAAACACCATATATTTT. The full variable domain, with the rest looked up from reference TRBV2 and TRBJ1-3, is EPEVTQTPSHQVTQMGQEVILRCVPISNHLYFYWYRQILGQKVEFLVSFYNNEISEKSEIFDDQFSVERPDGSNFTLKIRSTKLEDSAMYFCASSEVVSGNTIYFGEGSWLTVV.

The chain is built from TRBV19 and TRBJ1-2; D remains ambiguous. In germline, CDR1 is LNHDA, CDR2 SQIVND (reference sequence). Trimming left V 3 bases short and J 8 bases short, with 19 bases between. The CDR3 spans 15 residues. CDR3 nucleotide sequence: TGTGCCAGTAGTATCAGCACCCCCCTCGTGCGAGGCTACACCTTC. Translated, it gives CASSISTPLVRGYTF.

The rearrangement uses TRBV5-8 and TRBJ1-1; no reliable D call. V lost 4 bases and J 3 bases, leaving 10 bases between the germline ends. Germline V gene lookup returns CDR1 SGHTS and CDR2 YDEGEE. This CDR3 region has 13 residues. CDR3 bases: TGTGCCAGCAGCGTGTTAATTGACACTGAAGCTTTCTTT. It is translated as CASSVLIDTEAFF. Using reference TRBV5-8 and TRBJ1-1 for the parts outside the CDR3, the full variable domain is EAGVTQSPTHLIKTRGQQATLRCSPISGHTSVYWYQQALGLGLQFLLWYDEGEERNRGNFPPRFSGRQFPNYSSELNVNALELEDSALYLCASSVLIDTEAFFGQGTRLTVV.